One T cell receptor beta chain is described in this entry. Antigen specificity is unknown. This record comes from a study of shared clonotypes between healthy human individuals. Whole-study findings and limits: Sequencing depth was expected to influence donor clonotype sharing.

Unsorted material relied on some 90 million PBMCs as the source of genomic DNA. V dropped 7 bases and J dropped 1; count of bases not matched to a gene: 4. Germline CDR1 is MNHEY and CDR2 is SMNVEV (reference sequence). CDR3 length: 14 amino acids. Original processing methods: Filtering differed because ImmunoSEQ produced junction-only sequences that carried no quality scores. Generated by immunoSEQ multiplex PCR, the TCRdb table keeps only in-frame clones and is missing some. D and trimming come from the DNA, and the V and J calls and clone size come from that table. This sample has 450,000 to 650,000 clones, with around 77% found just once.

This clonotype was obtained from a woman in her 40s in good health. Some clones in this sample may be carry-over from other donors' samples. V and J are TRBV27 and TRBJ2-3, with 8 bases fitting TRBD2. The sequenced sample consisted of PBMCs. The DNA of the CDR3 is TGTGCCAGCAAGCGGGAGCGGCGCACAGATACGCAGTATTTT. Protein: CASKRERRTDTQYF.